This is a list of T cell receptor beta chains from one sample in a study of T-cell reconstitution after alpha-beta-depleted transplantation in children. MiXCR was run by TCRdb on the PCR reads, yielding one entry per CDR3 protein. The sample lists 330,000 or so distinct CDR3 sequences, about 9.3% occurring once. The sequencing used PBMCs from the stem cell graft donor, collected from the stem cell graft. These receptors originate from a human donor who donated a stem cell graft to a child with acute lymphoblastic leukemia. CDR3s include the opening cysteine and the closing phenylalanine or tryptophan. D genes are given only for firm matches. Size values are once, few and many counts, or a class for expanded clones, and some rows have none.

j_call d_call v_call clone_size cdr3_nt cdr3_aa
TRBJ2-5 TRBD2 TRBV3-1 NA TGTGCCAGCAGCCAAGGGGGACTAGCGGGAAATCAAGAGACCCAGTACTTC CASSQGGLAGNQETQYF
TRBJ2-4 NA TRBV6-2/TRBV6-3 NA TGTGCCAGCAGTTACCGGCTGGGTGAAGCCAAAAACATTCAGTACTTC CASSYRLGEAKNIQYF
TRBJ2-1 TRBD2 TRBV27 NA TGTGCCAGCAGTTTCGGACTAGCGGCGTACAATGAGCAGTTCTTC CASSFGLAAYNEQFF
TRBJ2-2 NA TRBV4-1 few TGCGCCAGCAGCCAATCCTTGGACGCTGCGAACACCGGGGAGCTGTTTTTT CASSQSLDAANTGELFF
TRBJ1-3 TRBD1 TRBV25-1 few TGTGCCAGCATGGACAGGGGACCTTCCTCTGGAAACACCATATATTTT CASMDRGPSSGNTIYF
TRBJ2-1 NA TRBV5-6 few TGTGCCAGCAGCTTGGATCACAATGAGCAGTTCTTC CASSLDHNEQFF
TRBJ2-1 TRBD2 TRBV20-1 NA TGCAGTGCTAGAGCCCTACCCGGACTAGCGGGAGGAGGGGATGAGCAGTTCTTC CSARALPGLAGGGDEQFF
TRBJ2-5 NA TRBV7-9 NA TGTGCCAGCAGCTCTCAAATCGACAGGCCGGAGACCCAGTACTTC CASSSQIDRPETQYF
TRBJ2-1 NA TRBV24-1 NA TGTGCCACCAGTGATTTAGCCAACGGCAATGAGCAGTTCTTC CATSDLANGNEQFF
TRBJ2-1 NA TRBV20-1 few TGCAGTGCCACCGGAGGGCCCGGGTACAATGAGCAGTTCTTC CSATGGPGYNEQFF
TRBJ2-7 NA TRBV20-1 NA TGCAGTGCTAGAGACGCGGACAGTTCCTACGAGCAGTACTTC CSARDADSSYEQYF
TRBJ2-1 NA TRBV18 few TGTGCCAGCTCACCCACGCAGGGCTCTGGAGATGGCTCTTTTGAGCAGTTCTTC CASSPTQGSGDGSFEQFF
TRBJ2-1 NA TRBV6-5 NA TGTGCCAGCAGTTACTCCGGGACCCCCCCGACTGAGCAGTTCTTC CASSYSGTPPTEQFF
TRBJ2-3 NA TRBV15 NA TGTGCCACCAGCAGAGAAGTCCCGCCAGGGACAGATACGCAGTATTTT CATSREVPPGTDTQYF
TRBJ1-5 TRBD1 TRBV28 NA TGTGCCAGCAGTTTTTTCCCAGGGGCCGGGACAGGGGGCGCGGAGCAGCCCCAGCATTTT CASSFFPGAGTGGAEQPQHF
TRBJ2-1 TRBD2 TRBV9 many TGTGCCAGCAGCCGGGGGACTAGCGGGAGAGGTGAGCAGTTCTTC CASSRGTSGRGEQFF
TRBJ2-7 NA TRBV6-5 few TGTGCCAGCAGACTCAAGGAGGGCCCCTACGAGCAGTACTTC CASRLKEGPYEQYF
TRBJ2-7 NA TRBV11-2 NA TGTGCCAGCAGCTTAGAGCGGATATCCTACGAGCAGTACTTC CASSLERISYEQYF
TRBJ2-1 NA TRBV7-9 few TGTGCCAGCAGCTTTTGGAGCGGAGACGCATCCTACAATGAGCAGTTCTTC CASSFWSGDASYNEQFF
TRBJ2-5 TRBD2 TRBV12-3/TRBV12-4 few TGTGCCAGCAGGGGACTAGCGGATTTCCAAGAGACCCAGTACTTC CASRGLADFQETQYF
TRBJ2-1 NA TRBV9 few TGTGCCAGCAGCGTAGGATCGGGAGCGTGGAATGAGCAGTTCTTC CASSVGSGAWNEQFF
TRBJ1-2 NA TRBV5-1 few TGCGCCAGCAGCTTGGAGGGTTTCAGGGCCCCGACGGGGGGCTACACCTTC CASSLEGFRAPTGGYTF